This T cell receptor beta chain was observed in a study of blood T cell repertoires in COVID-19. Across the study: Material from acute and convalescent COVID-19 was sourced from the United States, Italy and Spain. T cells, B-cell-depleted T cells, or PBMCs supplied cDNA or gDNA.

Per germline, CDR1 LNHDA and CDR2 SQIVND (reference sequence). V gave up 0 bases and J gave up 3 bases, with 9 bases separating them. This CDR3 has 14 amino acids. In the original processing: Reference gene primer amplification in the assay estimated nucleated cell counts. The data were produced by immunoSEQ multiplex PCR, yet TCRdb's version contains in-frame clones alone and is incomplete. V, J and clone size are those of that table, while D and trimming were read from the DNA. The data hold under 200,000 clones, with around 90% observed a single time. Sequenced sample: peripheral blood. The chain couples TRBV19 to TRBJ2-7; tentatively, D is TRBD2 (6 bases). The receptor's source is a young man with acute or convalescent COVID-19. Here the CDR3 reads CASSIDLGGYEQYF. DNA of the CDR3: TGTGCCAGTAGTATAGATCTCGGGGGCTACGAGCAGTACTTC. The complete variable domain, with remaining parts taken from reference TRBV19 and TRBJ2-7, reads DGGITQSPKYLFRKEGQNVTLSCEQNLNHDAMYWYRQDPGQGLRLIYYSQIVNDFQKGDIAEGYSVSREKKESFPLTVTSAQKNPTAFYLCASSIDLGGYEQYFGPGTRLTVT.